The 30 T cell receptor beta chains in this list originate from one sample, sequenced in a study of T cell repertoires in cytomegalovirus infection. The antigens these receptors bind are not known. Using its own MiXCR run on the reads, TCRdb lists one record per CDR3 protein. This sample has around 750,000 distinct CDR3 sequences; 30% to 35% occur once, and the top ten carry approximately 13%. The input for sequencing was cultured CD8+ T cells from PBMCs, taken from culture after CMV antigen stimulation. These receptors all stem from a human donor in good health (CMV status not recorded). Some clones in this sample may be carry-over from other donors' samples.

The chain is built from TRBV11-2 and TRBJ2-2, with a possible D match to TRBD2 (5 bases). Germline loops: CDR1 SGHAT, CDR2 FQNNGV. Deletions cut 3 bases from V and 2 bases from J, with 10 bases between. This CDR3 is 15 amino acids long. The CDR3 DNA reads as TGTGCCAGCAGCTTCCGGACGGGAAACACCGGGGAGCTGTTTTTT. Its translation: CASSFRTGNTGELFF.

The chain uses TRBV5-1 and TRBJ2-5; D not certain. Per germline, CDR1 SGHRS and CDR2 YFSETQ. Trimming removed 0 bases from V and 7 bases from J, with 7 bases in between. The CDR3 has 12 amino acids. In DNA form, the CDR3 reads TGCGCCAGCAGCTTGGAGTTCGGGACCCAGTACTTC. Its protein is CASSLEFGTQYF.

The V gene is TRBV19, the J gene TRBJ1-6; D remains ambiguous. V lost 9 bases and J 6 bases, leaving 21 bases between the germline ends. The CDR3 spans 16 residues. CDR1 and CDR2 from the germline V gene are LNHDA and SQIVND (reference sequence). CDR3 sequence: CASKLLLGRTNSPLHF. The DNA of the CDR3 is TGTGCCAGCAAACTTTTGCTAGGGAGAACTAATTCACCCCTCCACTTT.

This clonotype was recorded at least ten times. CDR3: CASSLSSGLGPRGEQYF. The CDR3 DNA follows: TGTGCCAGCAGCTTATCCTCGGGACTCGGGCCCCGGGGGGAGCAGTACTTC. The chain is built from TRBV7-2 and TRBJ2-7; a possible D gene is TRBD2 (6 bases). The CDR3 totals 17 residues. V lost 2 bases and J 7 bases, leaving 24 bases between the germline ends. Germline lookup yields CDR1 SGHTA and CDR2 FQGNSA. The variable domain in full, completed from reference TRBV7-2 and TRBJ2-7, reads GAGVSQSPSNKVTEKGKDVELRCDPISGHTALYWYRQSLGQGLEFLIYFQGNSAPDKSGLPSDRFSAERTGGSVSTLTIQRTQQEDSAVYLCASSLSSGLGPRGEQYFGPGTRLTVT.

The sample holds a few counts of this clonotype. The J gene is TRBJ1-1, the V gene TRBV7-6; D is uncertain. The CDR3 is made up of 17 amino acids. V lost 0 bases and J 3 bases, leaving 17 bases between the germline ends. Germline CDR1 SGHVS, CDR2 FNYEAQ. The CDR3 coding sequence is TGTGCCAGCAGCTTAGCTGCGTCCCTCGAGGGTGACACTGAAGCTTTCTTT. Translating gives CASSLAASLEGDTEAFF. The entire variable domain, with the rest obtained from reference TRBV7-6 and TRBJ1-1, is as follows: GAGVSQSPRYKVTKRGQDVALRCDPISGHVSLYWYRQALGQGPEFLTYFNYEAQQDKSGLPNDRFSAERPEGSISTLTIQRTEQRDSAMYRCASSLAASLEGDTEAFFGQGTRLTVV.

The CDR3 DNA is TGTGCCAGCAGTTACTCTCACTCCGGGACCCAGTACTTC. This encodes CASSYSHSGTQYF. This chain joins TRBV6-2 or TRBV6-3 and TRBJ2-5; the D is unclear. CDR1 and CDR2 (germline): MNHEY, SVGEGT. The CDR3 covers 13 residues. Deletions cut 0 bases from V and 7 bases from J, with 9 bases between.

In nucleotides, the CDR3 is TGTGCCAGCAGCTTGGGAATGGACGGTTCCTACGAGCAGTACTTC. Protein product: CASSLGMDGSYEQYF. The chain joins TRBV7-8 to TRBJ2-7; D call uncertain. Germline CDR1 SGHVS, CDR2 FQNEAQ. The CDR3 extends over 15 amino acids. The V end was cut by 3 bases, the J end by 1 base, with 13 bases between.

This clonotype came up a few times. The J gene is TRBJ2-3, the V gene TRBV11-1, with TRBD2 identical over 12 bases. The CDR3 spans 18 residues. The J segment lost 5 bases and the V segment lost 5 bases, leaving 14 bases of the junction unmatched. Germline-derived CDR1 and CDR2 are SGHAT and FQDESV (reference sequence). CDR3 in amino acids: CASSPTPALAGGQDTQYF. CDR3 DNA sequence: TGTGCCAGCAGCCCCACCCCTGCACTAGCGGGGGGCCAAGATACGCAGTATTTT.

This chain connects TRBV15 to TRBJ1-1; D is unclear. V shed 3 bases and J shed 0 bases, with 17 bases lying between them. CDR3 length equals 17 residues. Per germline, CDR1 LNHNV and CDR2 YYDKDF (reference sequence). CDR3 sequence (DNA): TGTGCCACCAGCAGCCAACTATTCACGGGTTTGAACACTGAAGCTTTCTTT. Protein product: CATSSQLFTGLNTEAFF.

The chain joins TRBV2 to TRBJ1-5; unclear D gene. V lost 8 bases, J lost 1 base, and 15 bases lay in between. The CDR3 covers 15 residues. Germline V CDR1 and CDR2: SNHLY, FYNNEI. The CDR3 protein is CASARVSESNQPQHF. DNA of the CDR3: TGTGCCAGCGCCCGGGTCTCCGAAAGCAATCAGCCCCAGCATTTT. Using reference TRBV2 and TRBJ1-5 for the parts outside the CDR3, the full variable domain is EPEVTQTPSHQVTQMGQEVILRCVPISNHLYFYWYRQILGQKVEFLVSFYNNEISEKSEIFDDQFSVERPDGSNFTLKIRSTKLEDSAMYFCASARVSESNQPQHFGDGTRLSIL.

V is TRBV14 and J is TRBJ1-4, with 9 bases that match TRBD1. CDR3 length equals 17 residues. Trimming cost V 4 bases and J 7 bases; bases outside gene matches: 13. Germline loops: CDR1 SGHDN, CDR2 FVKESK. CDR3 amino acids: CASSPRDRVKVGEKLFF. CDR3 DNA sequence: TGTGCCAGCAGCCCGCGGGACAGGGTGAAAGTTGGTGAAAAACTGTTTTTT.

This clonotype came up many times. V is TRBV7-6 and J is TRBJ1-1; the D gene is possibly TRBD1 (6 bases). Germline values: CDR1 SGHVS, CDR2 FNYEAQ. This CDR3 has 14 amino acids. Trimming left V 3 bases short and J 3 bases short, with 11 bases between. The CDR3: CASSLGGRHTEAFF. The CDR3 region has the DNA TGTGCCAGCAGCTTGGGGGGGCGCCACACTGAAGCTTTCTTT.

A single count supports this clonotype. Mismatch with germline at one junction end may stem from a read error. The chain combines TRBV5-1 with TRBJ2-5, with 7 bases fitting TRBD1. Germline CDR1 and CDR2: SGHRS and YFSETQ. This CDR3 spans 16 amino acids. The chain's CDR3 is CASSVLGTDRQGTQYF. The CDR3 DNA follows: TGCGCCAGCAGCGTATTAGGGACAGACCGTCAAGGGACCCAGTACTTC.

This clonotype turned up a few times. The chain combines TRBV7-2 with TRBJ2-1; TRBD2 agrees at 8 bases. In germline, CDR1 is SGHTA, CDR2 FQGNSA. CDR3 size: 15 residues. V was pared by 5 bases and J by 8 bases, with 11 bases of the junction left unmatched. The CDR3 is CASSMGLGPSHEQFF. The CDR3 DNA reads TGTGCCAGCAGCATGGGACTAGGGCCCTCTCATGAGCAGTTCTTC.

Concerning this clonotype itself: A much larger clonotype is one base distant, so this may be a read error. This rearrangement joins TRBV7-4 to TRBJ2-7; tentatively, D is TRBD2 (6 bases). Trimming left V 1 base short and J 0 bases short, with 22 bases between. This CDR3 region has 19 residues. The germline CDR1 and CDR2 sequences are SGHVT and SQSDAQ. Here the CDR3 DNA reads TGTGCCAGCAGCTTAGATGTGCGGGTGGGACTGCCGAGCTCCTACGAGCAGTACTTC. This gives the protein CASSLDVRVGLPSSYEQYF.

The V call is TRBV12-3 or TRBV12-4, the J call TRBJ2-3, with TRBD2 matching over 10 bases. J lost 3 bases, V lost 7 bases, and 4 bases had no gene match. This CDR3 region has 14 residues. The CDR3: CASTETSGTDTQYF. The CDR3 nucleotides read TGTGCCAGCACGGAGACTAGCGGGACAGATACGCAGTATTTT.

The rearrangement uses TRBV7-9 and TRBJ1-5; weak D call: TRBD1 (6 bases). This CDR3 comprises 14 residues. From germline, CDR1 is SEHNR and CDR2 FQNEAQ (reference sequence). Trimming shortened V by 1 base and J by 5 bases, and 9 bases separated the two germline ends. The CDR3 DNA sequence: TGTGCCAGCAGCTTAGTGGGACACGATCAGCCCCAGCATTTT. This codes for CASSLVGHDQPQHF.

This clonotype was recorded many times. The CDR3 sequence is CASSLGSIHGKNIQYF. CDR3 bases: TGTGCCAGCAGCTTAGGGTCCATCCATGGCAAAAACATTCAGTACTTC. The chain carries TRBV7-2 and TRBJ2-4, with D uncertain. V was cut by 1 base and J by 3 bases, with 13 bases left in between. Germline V CDR1 and CDR2: SGHTA, FQGNSA. The CDR3 has 16 residues.

This clonotype was found many times. J is TRBJ2-1 and V is TRBV6-5; 10 bases are a match to TRBD1. The CDR3 has 15 residues. The V gene end was trimmed by 6 bases and the J gene end by 3 bases; junction bases not matched to a gene: 5. Germline CDR1 is MNHEY and CDR2 is SVGAGI. The CDR3 DNA sequence: TGTGCCAGCAGGCCCGACAGGGGGCTCTACAATGAGCAGTTCTTC. It translates to CASRPDRGLYNEQFF.

This clonotype was seen repeatedly, ten times or more. The chain recombines TRBV7-2 with TRBJ2-1, with 11 bases aligning to TRBD2. This CDR3 has 17 residues. V trimming: 3 bases; J trimming: 0 bases; junction bases outside the gene matches: 4. Germline values: CDR1 SGHTA, CDR2 FQGNSA. The CDR3 region is CASSFPTSGGSYNEQFF. The CDR3 region has the DNA TGTGCCAGCAGCTTCCCCACTAGCGGGGGCTCCTACAATGAGCAGTTCTTC.

The gene calls are TRBV12-5 and TRBJ1-5; D gene ambiguous. CDR1 and CDR2 from the germline V gene are LGHNT and FRNRAP. The CDR3 has 14 amino acids. Trimming shortened V by 1 base and J by 0 bases, and 4 bases separated the two germline ends. The CDR3 coding sequence is TGTGCTAGTGGTTTGGGAGATAGCAATCAGCCCCAGCATTTT. It yields the protein CASGLGDSNQPQHF.

The chain recombines TRBV5-5 with TRBJ1-2; perhaps TRBD1 as D (5 bases). V lost 4 bases and J lost 3, with 19 bases in between. The CDR3 covers 16 residues. Germline V gene lookup returns CDR1 SGHKS and CDR2 YYEKEE (reference sequence). The CDR3: CASSGPTEFRDYGYTF. CDR3 DNA: TGTGCCAGCAGCGGCCCGACAGAGTTCCGGGACTATGGCTACACCTTC.

Many counts were recorded for this clonotype. CDR3 DNA: TGTGCCAGCACTTTAACCGGGGAGCTGTTTTTT. Protein product: CASTLTGELFF. This chain joins TRBV6-2 or TRBV6-3 and TRBJ2-2; no clear D gene. CDR3 length equals 11 residues. Trimming stripped 7 bases from V and 5 bases from J, with 5 bases between. Germline V gene data show CDR1 as MNHEY and CDR2 as SVGEGT.

A few counts support this clonotype. V and J are TRBV4-1 and TRBJ2-1; TRBD2 aligns across 15 bases. The CDR3 has 15 amino acids. Germline CDR1 reads MGHRA; CDR2 reads YSYEKL. Trimming at V came to 4 bases and at J to 9 bases, leaving 4 bases not matched to a gene. DNA for the CDR3: TGCGCCAGCAGCCGGACTAGCGGGGGGGCGGTTGAGCAGTTCTTC. Its protein product is CASSRTSGGAVEQFF.

This clonotype was seen ten or more times. The V gene is TRBV11-2, the J gene TRBJ2-1; 9 bases are a match to TRBD1. The CDR3 contains 18 residues. The J segment lost 5 bases and the V segment lost 5 bases, leaving 16 bases of the junction unmatched. CDR1 is SGHAT and CDR2 is FQNNGV in the germline V gene. CDR3 protein: CASSLTQRYRGPNNEQFF. DNA for the CDR3: TGTGCCAGCAGCCTAACCCAAAGATACAGGGGGCCAAACAATGAGCAGTTCTTC.

This clonotype was observed a few times. This chain links TRBV12-3 or TRBV12-4 with TRBJ2-5, with TRBD1 matching 7 bases. With 4 bases clipped from V and 4 bases from J, the junction kept 6 bases outside the gene matches. The CDR3 length is 14 residues. The CDR3 loop reads CASSSPAGGETQYF. The CDR3 nucleotides read TGTGCCAGCAGTTCCCCGGCAGGGGGAGAGACCCAGTACTTC.

Only a few counts were recorded for this clonotype. V is TRBV27 and J is TRBJ1-1; D not certain. V was shortened by 5 bases and J by 2 bases, with 9 bases between the two germline ends. In germline, CDR1 is MNHEY, CDR2 SMNVEV (reference sequence). The CDR3 covers 13 residues. The CDR3 is CASSPSINTEAFF. CDR3 in DNA: TGTGCCAGCAGTCCGTCGATCAACACTGAAGCTTTCTTT.

This clonotype was seen only a few times. This chain links TRBV9 with TRBJ1-2, with D perhaps matching TRBD1 (5 bases). CDR1 SGDLS and CDR2 YYNGEE come from the germline V gene. With 5 bases removed from V and 5 bases from J, the gap between germline ends came to 10 bases. This CDR3 has 12 residues. The DNA of the CDR3 is TGTGCCAGCAGAGCAGGGTATTATGGCTACACCTTC. Amino acids: CASRAGYYGYTF.

This CDR3 reads CASSLYRGGEAQYF. The CDR3 region has the DNA TGTGCCAGCAGTTTATACAGGGGAGGCGAGGCCCAGTACTTC. The chain couples TRBV27 to TRBJ2-5, with D maybe TRBD1 (7 bases). The ends were cut back, 1 base at V and 9 bases at J, with 15 bases in the middle. The CDR3 totals 14 residues. Looked up from germline, CDR1 is MNHEY and CDR2 is SMNVEV (reference sequence).

Only a few counts were recorded for this clonotype. The CDR3 DNA is TGTGCCAGCAGACCCTTTGGGGGACAGGGCTTTCTTGATGGCTACACCTTC. Translating gives CASRPFGGQGFLDGYTF. This sequence joins TRBV12-3 or TRBV12-4 and TRBJ1-2, with 9 bases fitting TRBD1. Trimming cost V 6 bases and J 6 bases; bases outside gene matches: 17. The CDR3 covers 17 residues.